This TCR beta chain was recorded in a study of T cell responses to AZD1222 COVID-19 vaccine. Background on the study: Analysis merged second doses at about 4 or about 12 weeks.

The length of the CDR3 is 13 residues. Germline V gene sequence: CDR1 MDHEN, CDR2 SYDVKM. The V end lost 11 bases, the J end lost 1 base, and 14 bases lay between the germline ends. The method was immunoSEQ multiplex PCR; TCRdb's version includes in-frame clones alone and lacks a portion of them. Found here are 90,000 to 130,000 clones, 81% of them singletons; the top ten hold 4% to 5%. Sequenced material: peripheral blood, taken on day 0 of AZD1222 vaccination. The sequence was obtained from an adult in good health. The gene calls are TRBV28 and TRBJ1-1; tentative D call: TRBD1 (6 bases). As DNA, the CDR3 is TGTGCCGTCAGGGGACCATCGAACACTGAAGCTTTCTTT. Translated: CAVRGPSNTEAFF.